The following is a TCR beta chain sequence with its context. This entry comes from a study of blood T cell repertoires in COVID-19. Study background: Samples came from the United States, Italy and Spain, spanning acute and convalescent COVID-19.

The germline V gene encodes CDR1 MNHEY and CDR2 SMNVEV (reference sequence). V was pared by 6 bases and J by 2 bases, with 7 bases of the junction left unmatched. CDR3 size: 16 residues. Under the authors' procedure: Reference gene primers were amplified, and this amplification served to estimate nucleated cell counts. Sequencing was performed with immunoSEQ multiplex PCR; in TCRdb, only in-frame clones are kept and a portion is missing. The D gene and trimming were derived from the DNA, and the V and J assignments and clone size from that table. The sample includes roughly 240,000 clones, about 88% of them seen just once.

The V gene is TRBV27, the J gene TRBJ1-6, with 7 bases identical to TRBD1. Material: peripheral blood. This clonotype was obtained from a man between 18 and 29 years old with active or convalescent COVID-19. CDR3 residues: CASRRQGRAYNSPLHF. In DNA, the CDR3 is TGTGCCAGCAGGAGACAGGGCCGGGCCTATAATTCACCCCTCCACTTT.